A selection of T cell receptor beta chains follows, all from one sample in a study of blood T cell repertoires in COVID-19. Sequenced by immunoSEQ multiplex PCR; TCRdb stores in-frame clones only, minus some. The sample lists some 180,000 clones, more than 70% occurring once. The sample comprised peripheral blood. The receptor source for this set is a man aged 45-65 years who had recovered from COVID-19. Each CDR3 is given with its conserved first and last residue. The order of the fields is clone size, J gene, V gene, CDR3 length, D gene, CDR3 protein. A D gene is named only where the DNA matches it firmly. Size is stated for part of the rows, as once, few or many counts, or as a class when the clone is expanded.

NA | TRBJ1-1 | TRBV12-3/TRBV12-4 | 12 | NA | CASRSRGTEAFF
few | TRBJ2-7 | TRBV5-4 | 14 | TRBD1 | CASSGTAMSTEQYF
NA | TRBJ1-1 | TRBV6-4 | 13 | NA | CASSDGGVAEAFF
NA | TRBJ2-1 | TRBV7-2 | 16 | TRBD2 | CASSLRGRGSYNEQFF
NA | TRBJ2-5 | TRBV14 | 21 | TRBD1 | CASSQAQPIKLDRGASKTQYF
once | TRBJ2-1 | TRBV19 | 16 | TRBD2 | CASSISSGSSYNEQFF
NA | TRBJ2-2 | TRBV28 | 14 | NA | CASSLSTATGELFF
NA | TRBJ2-5 | TRBV24-1 | 16 | NA | CATSVTGGGGEETQYF
NA | TRBJ2-2 | TRBV7-2 | 17 | NA | CASSPQKALLNTGELFF
NA | TRBJ1-2 | TRBV28 | 15 | NA | CASSLRITANYGYTF
NA | TRBJ1-1 | TRBV19 | 15 | NA | CASSIDRDKGTEAFF
NA | TRBJ1-1 | TRBV5-1 | 14 | NA | CASSPDTMNTEAFF
NA | TRBJ2-1 | TRBV28 | 14 | NA | CASSLWLGGNEQFF
NA | TRBJ2-1 | TRBV9 | 14 | NA | CASRAVAAYNEQFF
NA | TRBJ2-7 | TRBV28 | 13 | NA | CASSLSSLYEQYF
NA | TRBJ2-7 | TRBV6-5 | 15 | TRBD1 | CASSITGTGRYEQYF